The T cell receptor (beta chain) under discussion was sequenced for a study of cytotoxic CD8 clonotypes in ibrutinib-treated CLL. The length of the CDR3 is 16 residues. The germline V gene has CDR1 MNHEY and CDR2 SVGAGI. Trimming cost V 0 bases and J 4 bases, with 13 bases left between them. This table comes from immunoSEQ multiplex PCR, and its TCRdb copy is limited to in-frame clones, with some not included. The data hold 200,000 to 250,000 clones, with nearly 80% observed a single time. This receptor was taken from a human donor with chronic lymphocytic leukemia. The specimen was PBMCs, collected after 12 months of ibrutinib treatment. The chain recombines TRBV6-5 with TRBJ2-1; D gene unclear. The CDR3 DNA is TGTGCCAGCAGTTACTCCTTTCAGCGCCTTTACAATGAGCAGTTCTTC. Amino acids: CASSYSFQRLYNEQFF.